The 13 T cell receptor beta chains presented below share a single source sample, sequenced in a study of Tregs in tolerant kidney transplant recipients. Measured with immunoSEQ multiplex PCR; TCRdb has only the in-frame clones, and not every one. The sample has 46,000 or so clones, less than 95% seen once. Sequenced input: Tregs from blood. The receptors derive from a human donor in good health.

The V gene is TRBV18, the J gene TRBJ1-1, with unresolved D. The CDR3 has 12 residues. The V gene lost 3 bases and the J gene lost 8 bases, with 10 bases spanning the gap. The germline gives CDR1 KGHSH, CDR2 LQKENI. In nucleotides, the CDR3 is TGTGCCAGCTCACCGGCCCGAGAAGAAGCTTTCTTT. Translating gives CASSPAREEAFF. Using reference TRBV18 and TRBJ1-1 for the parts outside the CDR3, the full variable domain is NAGVMQNPRHLVRRRGQEARLRCSPMKGHSHVYWYRQLPEEGLKFMVYLQKENIIDESGMPKERFSAEFPKEGPSILRIQQVVRGDSAAYFCASSPAREEAFFGQGTRLTVV.

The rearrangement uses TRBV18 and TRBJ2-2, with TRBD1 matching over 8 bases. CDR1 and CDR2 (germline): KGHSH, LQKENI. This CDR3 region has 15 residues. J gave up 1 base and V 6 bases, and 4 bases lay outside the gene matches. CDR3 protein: CASSLDRVNTGELFF. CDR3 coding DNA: TGTGCCAGCTCCCTGGACAGGGTGAACACCGGGGAGCTGTTTTTT.

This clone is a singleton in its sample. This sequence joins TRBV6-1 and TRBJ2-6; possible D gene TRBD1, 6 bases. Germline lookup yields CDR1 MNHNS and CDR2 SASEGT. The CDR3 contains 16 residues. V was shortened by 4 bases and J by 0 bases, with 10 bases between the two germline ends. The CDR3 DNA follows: TGTGCCAGCAGTGGACCCAGGGGCTCTGGGGCCAACGTCCTGACTTTC. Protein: CASSGPRGSGANVLTF.

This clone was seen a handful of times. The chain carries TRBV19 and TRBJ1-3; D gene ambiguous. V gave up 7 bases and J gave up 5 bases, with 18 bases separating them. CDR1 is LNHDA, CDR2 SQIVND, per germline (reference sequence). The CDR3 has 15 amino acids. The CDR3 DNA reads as TGTGCCAGTACCCCAGCGGGCTGGTCGAGAAACACCATATATTTT. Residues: CASTPAGWSRNTIYF.

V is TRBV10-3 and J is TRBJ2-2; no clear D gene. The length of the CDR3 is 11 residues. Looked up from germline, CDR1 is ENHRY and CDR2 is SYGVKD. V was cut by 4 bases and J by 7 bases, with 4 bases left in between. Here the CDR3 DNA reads TGTGCCATCAGTGGTCGCGGGGAGCTGTTTTTT. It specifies CAISGRGELFF.

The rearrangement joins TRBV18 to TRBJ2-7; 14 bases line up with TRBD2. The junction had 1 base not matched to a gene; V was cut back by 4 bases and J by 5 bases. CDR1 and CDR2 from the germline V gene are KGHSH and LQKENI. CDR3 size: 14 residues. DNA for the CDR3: TGTGCCAGCTCACAGGGACTAGCGGGAGACGAGCAGTACTTC. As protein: CASSQGLAGDEQYF.

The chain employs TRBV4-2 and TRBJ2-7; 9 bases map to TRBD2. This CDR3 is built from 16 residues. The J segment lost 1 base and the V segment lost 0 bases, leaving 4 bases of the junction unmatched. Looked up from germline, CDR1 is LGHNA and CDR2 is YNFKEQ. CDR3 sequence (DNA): TGTGCCAGCAGCCAAGACGCTAGCGGGATATCCTACGAGCAGTACTTC. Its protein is CASSQDASGISYEQYF.

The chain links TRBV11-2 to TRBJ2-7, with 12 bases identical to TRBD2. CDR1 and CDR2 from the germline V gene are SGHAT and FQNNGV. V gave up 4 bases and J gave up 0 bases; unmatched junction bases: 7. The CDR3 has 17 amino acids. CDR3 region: CASSSGTSGFSSYEQYF. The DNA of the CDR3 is TGTGCCAGCAGCTCCGGGACTAGCGGGTTTAGCTCCTACGAGCAGTACTTC.

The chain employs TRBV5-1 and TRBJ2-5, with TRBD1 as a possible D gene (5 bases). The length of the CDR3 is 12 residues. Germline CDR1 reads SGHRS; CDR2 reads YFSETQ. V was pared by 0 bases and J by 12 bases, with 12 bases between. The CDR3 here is CASSLEQGRKYF. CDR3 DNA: TGCGCCAGCAGCTTGGAGCAGGGCCGCAAGTACTTC.

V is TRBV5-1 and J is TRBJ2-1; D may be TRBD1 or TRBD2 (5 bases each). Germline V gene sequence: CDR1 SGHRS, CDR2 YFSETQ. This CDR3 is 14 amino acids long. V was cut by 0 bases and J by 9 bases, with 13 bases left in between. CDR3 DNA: TGCGCCAGCAGCTTGGACCGACCAGGGACTGAGCAGTTCTTC. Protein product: CASSLDRPGTEQFF.

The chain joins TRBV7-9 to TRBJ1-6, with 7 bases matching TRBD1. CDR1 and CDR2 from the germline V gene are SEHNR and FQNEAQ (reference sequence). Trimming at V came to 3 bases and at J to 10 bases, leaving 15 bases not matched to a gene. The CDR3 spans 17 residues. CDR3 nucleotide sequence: TGTGCCAGCAGCTTCCTCTCGGGAGGGGGCGCGCGGTCACCCCTCCACTTT. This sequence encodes CASSFLSGGGARSPLHF.

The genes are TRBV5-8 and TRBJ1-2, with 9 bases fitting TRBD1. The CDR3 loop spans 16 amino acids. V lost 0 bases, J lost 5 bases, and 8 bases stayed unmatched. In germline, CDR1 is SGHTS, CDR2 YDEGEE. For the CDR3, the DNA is TGTGCCAGCAGCTTGGCCGGGACAGGGCCCCGGTATGGCTACACCTTC. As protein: CASSLAGTGPRYGYTF. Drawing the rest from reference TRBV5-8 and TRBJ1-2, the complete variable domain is EAGVTQSPTHLIKTRGQQATLRCSPISGHTSVYWYQQALGLGLQFLLWYDEGEERNRGNFPPRFSGRQFPNYSSELNVNALELEDSALYLCASSLAGTGPRYGYTFGSGTRLTVV.

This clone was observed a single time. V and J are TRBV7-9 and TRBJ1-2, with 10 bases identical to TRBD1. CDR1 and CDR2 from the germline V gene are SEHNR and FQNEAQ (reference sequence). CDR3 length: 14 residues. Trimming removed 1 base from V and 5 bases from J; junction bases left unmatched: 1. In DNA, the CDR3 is TGTGCCAGCAGCTTAGGGGACAGGGGTTATGGCTACACCTTC. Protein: CASSLGDRGYGYTF.